These 22 T cell receptor beta chains originate from one sample sequenced in a study of Ad26.COV2.S vaccination and SARS-CoV-2 variants. Here immunoSEQ multiplex PCR was the method, and the copy in TCRdb shows in-frame clones only, minus some. The sample has around 450,000 clones, about 88% seen once. Regarding treatment: roughly 20 received Ad26.COV2.S at low or high dose, single or two shots; several received placebo; per-sample allocation not given. Sampling took place 63 days after the first vaccine or placebo injection. Sequenced here: peripheral blood, sampled in a trial of Ad26.COV2.S vaccine versus placebo. All receptors come from a person aged 18 to 65 who received the Ad26.COV2.S COVID-19 vaccine or a placebo.

The chain links TRBV29-1 to TRBJ2-3, with TRBD2 as a possible D gene (6 bases). V lost 6 bases and J lost 3, with 10 bases in between. The CDR3 totals 12 residues. CDR1 SQVTM and CDR2 ANQGSEA come from the germline V gene. The CDR3 here is CSVRERTDTQYF. DNA of the CDR3: TGCAGCGTACGGGAGAGGACAGATACGCAGTATTTT.

This chain joins TRBV5-1 and TRBJ1-3; 10 bases fit TRBD1. Germline lookup yields CDR1 SGHRS and CDR2 YFSETQ. J was trimmed by 9 bases and V by 2 bases; bases with no gene match: 11. CDR3 size: 16 residues. CDR3 sequence reads: CASSLIPDRGHGTIYF. The CDR3 DNA reads as TGCGCCAGCAGCTTAATTCCCGACAGGGGGCACGGCACCATATATTTT.

V is TRBV21-1 and J is TRBJ2-7; the table's D gene call, TRBD2, was not cross checked with the DNA. TRBV21-1 is recorded as a pseudogene. The CDR3 sequence is 16 residues long. The CDR3, as DNA: TGTGCCAGCAGCAAACCCCTAGCGGGGGATCGTTACGAGCAGTACGTC. Its translation is CASSKPLAGDRYEQYV.

As DNA, the CDR3 is TGCGCCAGCAGCTTGGCCGGCAGGGGGCTAGTTAACTATGGCTACACCTTC. This sequence encodes CASSLAGRGLVNYGYTF. The chain combines TRBV5-1 with TRBJ1-2, with 8 bases identical to TRBD1. J was trimmed by 1 base and V by 0 bases; bases with no gene match: 8. Germline CDR1 reads SGHRS; CDR2 reads YFSETQ. The CDR3 extends over 17 amino acids. The full variable domain, its missing parts supplied by reference TRBV5-1 and TRBJ1-2, is KAGVTQTPRYLIKTRGQQVTLSCSPISGHRSVSWYQQTPGQGLQFLFEYFSETQRNKGNFPGRFSGRQFSNSRSEMNVSTLELGDSALYLCASSLAGRGLVNYGYTFGSGTRLTVV.

The chain couples TRBV4-3 to TRBJ2-1, with a tentative D call TRBD2 (6 bases). The germline V and J ends were trimmed by 0 bases and 5 bases, with 11 bases remaining between them. Per germline, CDR1 LGHNA and CDR2 YSLEER. The CDR3 totals 15 residues. DNA of the CDR3: TGCGCCAGCAGCCAAGAATGGGGGGAAGACAATGAGCAGTTCTTC. This encodes CASSQEWGEDNEQFF.

The CDR3 DNA reads as TGCGCCAGCAGCTTGGGGGCGGGGACCTACAATGAGCAGTTCTTC. Translated: CASSLGAGTYNEQFF. The gene calls are TRBV5-1 and TRBJ2-1; tentative D call: TRBD2 (6 bases). Trimming shortened V by 0 bases and J by 2 bases, and 9 bases separated the two germline ends. CDR1 is SGHRS and CDR2 is YFSETQ in the germline V gene. This CDR3 has 15 residues.

This rearrangement joins TRBV13 to TRBJ2-5, with D maybe TRBD2 (5 bases). The germline V gene encodes CDR1 PRHDT and CDR2 FYEKMQ (reference sequence). V gave up 5 bases and J gave up 2 bases, with 15 bases separating them. The CDR3 loop spans 15 amino acids. CDR3 nucleotides: TGTGCCAGCAGCGAAACGGGAATGGCTCAAGAGACCCAGTACTTC. It is translated as CASSETGMAQETQYF.

The chain recombines TRBV9 with TRBJ1-2; D not certain. Trimming stripped 0 bases from V and 7 bases from J, with 16 bases between. This CDR3 region has 15 residues. Germline assignment: CDR1 SGDLS and CDR2 YYNGEE. This CDR3 reads CASSVESSPLGGYTF. The CDR3 DNA reads TGTGCCAGCAGCGTAGAATCCAGTCCTCTAGGTGGCTACACCTTC.

For this clone: One junction end does not reproduce the germline sequence, and a read error may be involved. V is TRBV12-3 or TRBV12-4 and J is TRBJ1-2; D uncertain. The CDR3 has 13 amino acids. CDR3 DNA sequence: TGTGCCAGCTCCCGGAGCGGAATCTATGCCTACACCTTC. Protein: CASSRSGIYAYTF.

This chain's CDR3 is CASSYREVQETQYF. The CDR3 nucleotides read TGCGCCAGCAGCTACAGGGAGGTCCAAGAGACCCAGTACTTC. The chain is built from TRBV4-1 and TRBJ2-5, with D perhaps given as TRBD1 or TRBD2 (6 bases each). Germline CDR1 reads MGHRA; CDR2 reads YSYEKL. Deletions cut 5 bases from V and 1 base from J, with 11 bases between. The CDR3 consists of 14 residues.

This chain joins TRBV28 and TRBJ2-7; weak D call: TRBD1 (5 bases). V was shortened by 2 bases and J by 5 bases, with 13 bases between the two germline ends. CDR3 length equals 14 residues. CDR1 is MDHEN and CDR2 is SYDVKM in the germline V gene. The CDR3 region has the DNA TGTGCCAGCAGTTTAAACCAGGGTCGAGACGAGCAGTACTTC. This encodes CASSLNQGRDEQYF.

The gene calls are TRBV7-2 and TRBJ1-2; no reliable D call. The V and J ends lost 2 bases and 7 bases respectively, with 23 bases between them. This CDR3 spans 17 amino acids. CDR1 and CDR2 from the germline V gene are SGHTA and FQGNSA. The CDR3 bases are TGTGCCAGCAGCTTATTGGCTGCATACGGGATCCCCGCTGGCTACACCTTC. It is translated as CASSLLAAYGIPAGYTF.

This clone was seen once. The gene calls are TRBV24-1 and TRBJ2-1, with TRBD2 matching over 9 bases. Germline lookup yields CDR1 KGHDR and CDR2 SFDVKD. The CDR3 contains 16 residues. The junction had 9 bases not matched to a gene; V was cut back by 9 bases and J by 1 base. CDR3 nucleotides: TGTGCCACCGGGTCGACTAGCGGTCCTTCCTACAATGAGCAGTTCTTC. Translating gives CATGSTSGPSYNEQFF.

This chain joins TRBV4-1 and TRBJ2-5; TRBD2 matches at 8 bases. Germline assignment: CDR1 MGHRA and CDR2 YSYEKL. Trimming at V came to 1 base and at J to 1 base, leaving 2 bases not matched to a gene. The CDR3 spans 15 residues. The CDR3 sequence is CASSQASGGQETQYF. CDR3 in DNA: TGCGCCAGCAGCCAAGCGAGCGGGGGCCAAGAGACCCAGTACTTC.

CDR3 region: CASSLGQGVIGYTF. The CDR3, as DNA: TGTGCCAGCAGCTTAGGACAGGGGGTAATTGGCTACACCTTC. V and J are TRBV7-2 and TRBJ1-2; TRBD1 aligns across 9 bases. The germline V gene encodes CDR1 SGHTA and CDR2 FQGNSA. V dropped 1 base and J dropped 7; count of bases not matched to a gene: 4. The CDR3 spans 14 residues.

This clone was seen many times. This chain links TRBV28 with TRBJ2-7; D is unclear. Germline loops: CDR1 MDHEN, CDR2 SYDVKM. The CDR3 length is 12 residues. V lost 2 bases to trimming and J lost 6 bases, with 8 bases between them. The CDR3 loop is CASSLVLSEQYF. Here the CDR3 DNA reads TGTGCCAGCAGTTTAGTACTCTCCGAGCAGTACTTC.

The gene calls are TRBV6-2 or TRBV6-3 and TRBJ1-1; unclear D gene. Trimming cost V 3 bases and J 3 bases, with 5 bases left between them. Looked up from germline, CDR1 is MNHEY and CDR2 is SVGEGT. The CDR3 has 12 amino acids. The DNA of the CDR3 is TGTGCCAGCAGTTATTCTCACACTGAAGCTTTCTTT. Translating gives CASSYSHTEAFF.

The chain couples TRBV29-1 to TRBJ2-1, with 7 bases lining up with TRBD1. The CDR3 is 18 residues long. Germline V CDR1 and CDR2: SQVTM, ANQGSEA. V trimming: 6 bases; J trimming: 0 bases; junction bases outside the gene matches: 17. The DNA of the CDR3 is TGCAGCGTGCGCCGGGACAGTATGCCTCAGGTCTCCTACAATGAGCAGTTCTTC. It translates to CSVRRDSMPQVSYNEQFF.

The chain couples TRBV7-9 to TRBJ2-1; maybe TRBD2 (5 bases). CDR3 length: 15 residues. Per the germline V gene, CDR1 is SEHNR and CDR2 is FQNEAQ (reference sequence). Trimming removed 4 bases from V and 4 bases from J, with 14 bases in between. The CDR3: CASSSSGNLYNEQFF. CDR3 in DNA: TGTGCCAGCAGCTCCTCCGGGAACCTTTACAATGAGCAGTTCTTC. The complete variable domain, with remaining parts taken from reference TRBV7-9 and TRBJ2-1, reads DTGVSQNPRHKITKRGQNVTFRCDPISEHNRLYWYRQTLGQGPEFLTYFQNEAQLEKSRLLSDRFSAERPKGSFSTLEIQRTEQGDSAMYLCASSSSGNLYNEQFFGPGTRLTVL.

The chain couples TRBV29-1 to TRBJ1-4, with D unresolved. The ends were cut back, 0 bases at V and 0 bases at J, with 8 bases in the middle. Germline CDR1 is SQVTM and CDR2 is ANQGSEA. The CDR3 is 15 amino acids. Here the CDR3 DNA reads TGCAGCGTTGAAGAAGCACCAGCAACTAATGAAAAACTGTTTTTT. This sequence encodes CSVEEAPATNEKLFF.

The V and J genes are TRBV9 and TRBJ1-1; TRBD1 is a possible D gene (6 bases). V was pared by 1 base and J by 6 bases, with 10 bases between. This CDR3 region has 13 residues. Germline-derived CDR1 and CDR2 are SGDLS and YYNGEE. CDR3 protein: CASSVMGAAEAFF. The CDR3 DNA follows: TGTGCCAGCAGCGTAATGGGGGCTGCTGAAGCTTTCTTT.

The CDR3 DNA reads TGTGCCAGCATCCCGACAGGGGCGCGGGGGCAGTATTTT. This encodes CASIPTGARGQYF. V is TRBV27 and J is TRBJ2-3, with TRBD1 matching 8 bases. Trimming cost V 7 bases and J 11 bases; bases outside gene matches: 11. Per germline, CDR1 MNHEY and CDR2 SMNVEV (reference sequence). The CDR3 is made up of 13 amino acids.